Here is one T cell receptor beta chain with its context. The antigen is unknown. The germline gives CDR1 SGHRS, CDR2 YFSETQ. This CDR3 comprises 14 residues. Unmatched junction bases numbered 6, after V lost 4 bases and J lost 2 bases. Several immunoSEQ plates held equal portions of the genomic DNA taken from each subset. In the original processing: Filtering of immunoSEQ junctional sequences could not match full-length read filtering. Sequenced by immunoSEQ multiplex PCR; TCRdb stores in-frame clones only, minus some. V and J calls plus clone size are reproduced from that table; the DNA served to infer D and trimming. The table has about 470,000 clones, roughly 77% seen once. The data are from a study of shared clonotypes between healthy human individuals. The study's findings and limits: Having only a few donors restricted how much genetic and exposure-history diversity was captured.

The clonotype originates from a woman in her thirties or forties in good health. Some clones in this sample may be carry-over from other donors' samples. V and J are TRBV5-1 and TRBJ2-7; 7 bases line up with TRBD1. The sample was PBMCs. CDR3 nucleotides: TGCGCCAGCAGCCTTGATGGGACAGCCTACGAGCAGTACTTC. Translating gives CASSLDGTAYEQYF. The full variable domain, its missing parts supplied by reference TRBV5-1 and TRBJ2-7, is KAGVTQTPRYLIKTRGQQVTLSCSPISGHRSVSWYQQTPGQGLQFLFEYFSETQRNKGNFPGRFSGRQFSNSRSEMNVSTLELGDSALYLCASSLDGTAYEQYFGPGTRLTVT.